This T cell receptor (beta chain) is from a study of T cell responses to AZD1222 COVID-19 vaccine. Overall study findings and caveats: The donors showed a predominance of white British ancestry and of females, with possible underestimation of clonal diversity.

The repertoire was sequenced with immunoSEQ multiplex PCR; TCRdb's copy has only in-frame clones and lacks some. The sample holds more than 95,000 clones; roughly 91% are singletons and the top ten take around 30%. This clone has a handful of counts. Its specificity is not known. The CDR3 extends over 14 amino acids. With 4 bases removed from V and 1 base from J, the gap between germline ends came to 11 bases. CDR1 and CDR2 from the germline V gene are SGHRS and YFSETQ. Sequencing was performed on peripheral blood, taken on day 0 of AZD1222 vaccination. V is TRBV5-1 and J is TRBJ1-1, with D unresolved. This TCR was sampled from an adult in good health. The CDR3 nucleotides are TGCGCCAGCAGCCAGGACGGGCGGAACACTGAAGCTTTCTTT. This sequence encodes CASSQDGRNTEAFF.